These T cell receptor beta chains were read from a single sample in a study of blood T cell repertoires in COVID-19. TCRdb's copy holds only in-frame clones and misses some; the assay was immunoSEQ multiplex PCR. Of about 240,000 clones listed, approximately 78% are singletons. Sequenced: peripheral blood. The receptors originated from a woman aged 55-75 years with active or convalescent COVID-19. Each CDR3 is given with its conserved first and last residue. D genes are given only for firm matches. Clone size is shown for a subset of rows, as once, few, many or a class of expanded clone.

len	v_gene	d_gene	abundance	j_gene	CDR3nt	CDR3aa
17	TRBV7-7	TRBD2	NA	TRBJ2-2	TGTGCTAGCAGCACGGGGACTAGCGGGCTTTTCACCGGGGAGCTGTTTTTT	CASSTGTSGLFTGELFF
16	TRBV5-6	TRBD2	NA	TRBJ2-1	TGTGCCAGCAGCTTGGCGGTAGCGGGGCACTACAATGAGCAGTTCTTC	CASSLAVAGHYNEQFF
15	TRBV7-9	TRBD2	NA	TRBJ2-5	TGTGCCAGCAGCTTCTTTAGCGGGGTTCAAGAGACCCAGTACTTC	CASSFFSGVQETQYF
15	TRBV28	NA	NA	TRBJ1-5	TGTGCCAGCAGATCACTTCGGCAGGGTCTACAGCCCCAGCATTTT	CASRSLRQGLQPQHF
16	TRBV5-5	NA	NA	TRBJ2-3	TGTGCCAGCAGCTTAACAGGGAGAGGAGGCGCAGATACGCAGTATTTT	CASSLTGRGGADTQYF
12	TRBV29-1	NA	NA	TRBJ1-1	TGCAGCGTTGTCAGATTAAACACTGAAGCTTTCTTT	CSVVRLNTEAFF
13	TRBV2	NA	NA	TRBJ1-6	TGTGCCACGTGCCGGGACAAGAATTCACCCCTCCACTTT	CATCRDKNSPLHF
15	TRBV10-3	TRBD1	NA	TRBJ2-5	TGTGCCATCAAGAGGGGAATACAGGGGTTAGAGACCCAGTACTTC	CAIKRGIQGLETQYF
14	TRBV5-1	TRBD1	few	TRBJ1-1	TGCGCCAGCAGTGGGACGGGACAGGGGAAAAGCTTGGTCTTT	CASSGTGQGKSLVF
15	TRBV15	TRBD1	NA	TRBJ2-7	TGTGCCACCAGCAGAGGGACAGGGGATTCCTACGAGCAGTACTTC	CATSRGTGDSYEQYF
12	TRBV27	TRBD2	NA	TRBJ2-7	TGTGCCAGCAGTTTGGCGGGGGGCGAGCAGTACTTC	CASSLAGGEQYF
13	TRBV10-3	TRBD1	NA	TRBJ1-1	TGTGCCATCAGCGGACAGGTGAACACTGAAGCTTTCTTT	CAISGQVNTEAFF
14	TRBV6-1	NA	NA	TRBJ1-2	TGTGCCAGCAGTGACCAGAGGGCTAACTATGGCTACACCTTC	CASSDQRANYGYTF
16	TRBV5-6	TRBD1	NA	TRBJ2-3	TGTGCCAGCAGCTTGGTGGTAGGGGGCTCCACAGATACGCAGTATTTT	CASSLVVGGSTDTQYF
14	TRBV9	NA	few	TRBJ1-2	TGTGCCAGCAGCCCAAGGACAGATAACTATGGCTACACCTTC	CASSPRTDNYGYTF
14	TRBV6-2/TRBV6-3	TRBD1	NA	TRBJ1-4	TGTGCCAGCAGTCGGACAGGTGCTAATGAAAAACTGTTTTTT	CASSRTGANEKLFF
15	TRBV19	NA	NA	TRBJ1-5	TGTGCCAGTAGTATCTTACAGGGAAGCAATCAGCCCCAGCATTTT	CASSILQGSNQPQHF
15	TRBV15	NA	NA	TRBJ2-5	TGTGCCACCAGCAGAGATCGGACAGATCAAGAGACCCAGTACTTC	CATSRDRTDQETQYF
15	TRBV30	TRBD1	NA	TRBJ1-5	TGTGCCTGGAGTGCGGGACAGGGGGCGGGTCAGCCCCAGCATTTT	CAWSAGQGAGQPQHF
16	TRBV7-2	TRBD2	NA	TRBJ2-2	TGTGCCAGCAGCGATCCGGGACTAGCGGGGACCGGGGAGCTGTTTTTT	CASSDPGLAGTGELFF
11	TRBV30	NA	NA	TRBJ1-1	TGTGCCTGGAGTACCACTTCTCGGGCTTTCTTT	CAWSTTSRAFF
14	TRBV7-9	NA	NA	TRBJ2-5	TGTGCCAGCAGCTTCCACAGGGAGGGGGAGACCCAGTACTTC	CASSFHREGETQYF
16	TRBV5-1	TRBD2	NA	TRBJ2-5	TGCGCCAGCAGACCGACTAGCGGGGGGGGCCAGGAGACCCAGTACTTC	CASRPTSGGGQETQYF
16	TRBV20-1	NA	once	TRBJ1-3	TGCAGTGCTAGTCCGGACAGTAGGAGTTTTGGAGACACCATATATTTT	CSASPDSRSFGDTIYF
16	TRBV5-1	NA	NA	TRBJ2-3	TGCGCCAGCAGCTTGGCCGGGGGACTTAGCACAGATACGCAGTATTTT	CASSLAGGLSTDTQYF
13	TRBV30	TRBD2	NA	TRBJ2-3	TGTGCCTGGAGCGGGGGGGCGAAAGATACGCAGTATTTT	CAWSGGAKDTQYF
16	TRBV5-5	NA	NA	TRBJ1-6	TGTGCCAGCAGCTTGGCCTTAGGCAGCGGTAATTCACCCCTCCACTTT	CASSLALGSGNSPLHF
10	TRBV2	TRBD2	NA	TRBJ2-1	TGTGCCAGCAGAGGGACTAGCTTTTTCTTC	CASRGTSFFF
15	TRBV18	TRBD1	NA	TRBJ1-4	TGTGCCAGCTCACCATCCGGGGACAGGGACGAAAAACTGTTTTTT	CASSPSGDRDEKLFF
13	TRBV7-9	NA	NA	TRBJ1-5	TGTGCCAGCAGCTTAGGGGAGGGAGGGCCCCAGCATTTT	CASSLGEGGPQHF
13	TRBV7-9	NA	NA	TRBJ2-7	TGTGCCAGCAGCTTACTAGATTCCACCGAGCAGTACTTC	CASSLLDSTEQYF
13	TRBV9	TRBD1	NA	TRBJ1-1	TGTGCCAGCAGCCAGACAGGGGGGACTGAAGCTTTCTTT	CASSQTGGTEAFF
16	TRBV24-1	NA	NA	TRBJ1-6	TGTGCCACCAGTGACTCACTAAGCTCCTATAATTCACCCCTCCACTTT	CATSDSLSSYNSPLHF
13	TRBV11-2	NA	NA	TRBJ2-1	TGTGCCAGCAGCTTAGCCCAATACAATGAGCAGTTCTTC	CASSLAQYNEQFF
12	TRBV29-1	NA	NA	TRBJ2-5	TGCAGCGTTGAAGATTACCGGGAGACCCAGTACTTC	CSVEDYRETQYF
16	TRBV4-2	TRBD1	few	TRBJ1-2	TGTGCCAGCAGCGGGAAAAGCAAGGACAGGGCGTATGGCTACACCTTC	CASSGKSKDRAYGYTF
17	TRBV28	NA	NA	TRBJ1-5	TGTGCCAGCAGTCCGTTAGGGGTCTCGGAGCGCAATCAGCCCCAGCATTTT	CASSPLGVSERNQPQHF
20	TRBV13	NA	NA	TRBJ1-1	TGTGCCAGCAGTCGGGGGGAAGGTAAGGCAGGTGTGGCCATGAACACTGAAGCTTTCTTT	CASSRGEGKAGVAMNTEAFF
13	TRBV6-2/TRBV6-3	TRBD2	NA	TRBJ2-3	TGTGCCAGCAGTACACAATCCGGGACTAAGGAGTATTTT	CASSTQSGTKEYF
11	TRBV2	TRBD1	NA	TRBJ1-2	TGTGCCAGCGGACAGGTCTATGGCTACACCTTC	CASGQVYGYTF